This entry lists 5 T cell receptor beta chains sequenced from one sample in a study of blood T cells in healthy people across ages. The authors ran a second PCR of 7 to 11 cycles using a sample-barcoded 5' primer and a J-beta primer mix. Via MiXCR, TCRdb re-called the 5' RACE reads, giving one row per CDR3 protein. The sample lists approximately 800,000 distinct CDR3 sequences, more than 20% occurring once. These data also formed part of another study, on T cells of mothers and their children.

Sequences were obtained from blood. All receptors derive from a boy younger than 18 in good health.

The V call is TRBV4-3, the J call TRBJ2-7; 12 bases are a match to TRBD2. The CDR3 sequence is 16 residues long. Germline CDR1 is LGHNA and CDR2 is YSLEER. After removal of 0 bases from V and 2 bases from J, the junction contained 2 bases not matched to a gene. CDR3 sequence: CASSQDASGRAYEQYF. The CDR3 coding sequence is TGCGCCAGCAGCCAAGATGCTAGCGGGAGGGCCTACGAGCAGTACTTC.

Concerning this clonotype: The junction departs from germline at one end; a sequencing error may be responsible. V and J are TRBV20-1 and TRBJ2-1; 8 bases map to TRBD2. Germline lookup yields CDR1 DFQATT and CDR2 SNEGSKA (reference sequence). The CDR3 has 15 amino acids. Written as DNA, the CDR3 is TGCAGTGCTAGTACCAGCGGGAGCTCCTACAATGAGCAGCTCTTC. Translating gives CSASTSGSSYNEQLF.

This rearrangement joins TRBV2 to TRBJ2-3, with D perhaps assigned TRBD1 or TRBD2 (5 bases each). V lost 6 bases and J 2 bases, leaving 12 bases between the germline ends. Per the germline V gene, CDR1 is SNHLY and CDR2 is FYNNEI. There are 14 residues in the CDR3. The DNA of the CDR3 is TGTGCCAGCAGGGGGGATCGTCTCACAGATACGCAGTATTTT. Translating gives CASRGDRLTDTQYF.

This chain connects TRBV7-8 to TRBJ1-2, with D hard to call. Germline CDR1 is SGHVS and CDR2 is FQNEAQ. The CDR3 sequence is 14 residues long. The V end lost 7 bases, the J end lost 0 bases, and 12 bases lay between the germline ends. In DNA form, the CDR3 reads TGTGCCAGCACCGCCAGTATCGCTAACTATGGCTACACCTTC. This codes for CASTASIANYGYTF.

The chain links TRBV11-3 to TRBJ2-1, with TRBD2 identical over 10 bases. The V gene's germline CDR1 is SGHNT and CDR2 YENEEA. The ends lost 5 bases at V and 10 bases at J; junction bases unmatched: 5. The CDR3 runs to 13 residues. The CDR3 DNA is TGTGCCAGCAGCCCCAGGACTAGCGGAGAGCAGTTCTTC. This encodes CASSPRTSGEQFF.